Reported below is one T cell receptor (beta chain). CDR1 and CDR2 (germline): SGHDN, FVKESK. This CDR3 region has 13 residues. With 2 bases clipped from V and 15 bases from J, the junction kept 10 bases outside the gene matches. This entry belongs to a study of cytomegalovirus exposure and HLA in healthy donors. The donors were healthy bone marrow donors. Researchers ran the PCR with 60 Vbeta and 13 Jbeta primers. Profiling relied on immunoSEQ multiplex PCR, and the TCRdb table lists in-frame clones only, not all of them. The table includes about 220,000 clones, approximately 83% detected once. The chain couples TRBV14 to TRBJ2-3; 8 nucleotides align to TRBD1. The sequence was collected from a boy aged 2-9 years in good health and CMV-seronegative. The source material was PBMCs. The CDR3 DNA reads TGTGCCAGCAGCCAATTTCGAGGACAGGGAGTTTATTTT. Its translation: CASSQFRGQGVYF.